Below are 16 T cell receptor beta chains sequenced from a single sample in a study of metastatic and nonmetastatic thyroid tumors. With MiXCR, TCRdb called clones anew from the PCR reads. The table shows fewer than 25,000 clones, with approximately 29% occurring only once. Until they underwent thyroid surgery, no patient had received any treatment. Sequenced material: blood. The receptor set was obtained from a female donor with papillary thyroid cancer or a benign thyroid nodule (not recorded which). Some clones in this sample may be carry-over from other donors' samples.

The V and J genes are TRBV9 and TRBJ2-7; tentatively, D is TRBD1 or TRBD2 (8 bases each). CDR3 size: 17 residues. Deletions cut 4 bases from V and 0 bases from J, with 20 bases between. Per the germline V gene, CDR1 is SGDLS and CDR2 is YYNGEE. The DNA of the CDR3 is TGTGCCAGCAGCCCGACAGGGGCGGGGGGATACTCCTACGAGCAGTACTTC. Amino acids: CASSPTGAGGYSYEQYF.

The chain joins TRBV2 to TRBJ1-2, with a weak D call TRBD1 (5 bases). V was trimmed by 0 bases and J by 4 bases, leaving 18 bases between them. Germline assignment: CDR1 SNHLY and CDR2 FYNNEI. The CDR3 is 17 residues long. CDR3 in DNA: TGTGCCAGCAGTGAAGCGCATCGCGCCCGGGACGTCTATGGCTACACCTTC. Translated, it gives CASSEAHRARDVYGYTF.

This clone was seen repeatedly, ten times or more. This sequence joins TRBV3-1 and TRBJ2-1; maybe TRBD2 (5 bases). V was pared by 3 bases and J by 1 base, with 25 bases between. CDR3 size: 20 residues. Per the germline V gene, CDR1 is LGHDT and CDR2 is YNNKEL (reference sequence). The CDR3 is CASSQAGARMSIWSYNEQFF. In DNA, the CDR3 is TGTGCCAGCAGCCAGGCGGGCGCCCGTATGAGCATTTGGTCCTACAATGAGCAGTTCTTC.

This clone ranks as medium-sized (0.01 to 0.1%). The J gene is TRBJ2-1, the V gene TRBV6-2 or TRBV6-3; 10 bases map to TRBD2. The V gene's germline CDR1 is MNHEY and CDR2 SVGEGT. This CDR3 is 15 amino acids long. V lost 8 bases, J lost 6 bases, and 10 bases stayed unmatched. The CDR3 nucleotides are TGTGCCAGCCTCCAGAGGAGCGGGGGGGCCAATGAGCAGTTCTTC. As protein: CASLQRSGGANEQFF.

By share, this clone counts as medium-sized. This chain's CDR3 is CASSEDRTTEGEQYF. In nucleotides, the CDR3 is TGTGCCAGCAGTGAGGATAGGACTACCGAGGGGGAGCAGTACTTC. The rearrangement links TRBV2 to TRBJ2-7; D possibly corresponds to TRBD2 (6 bases). The germline V gene encodes CDR1 SNHLY and CDR2 FYNNEI. Trimming shortened V by 3 bases and J by 7 bases, and 19 bases separated the two germline ends. The CDR3 has 15 residues. Full variable domain (remainder filled in from reference TRBV2 and TRBJ2-7): EPEVTQTPSHQVTQMGQEVILRCVPISNHLYFYWYRQILGQKVEFLVSFYNNEISEKSEIFDDQFSVERPDGSNFTLKIRSTKLEDSAMYFCASSEDRTTEGEQYFGPGTRLTVT.

The chain recombines TRBV30 with TRBJ1-5; 8 bases match TRBD1. The CDR3 length is 15 residues. CDR1 is GTSNPN and CDR2 is SVGIG in the germline V gene (reference sequence). V gave up 3 bases and J gave up 2 bases; unmatched junction bases: 6. The CDR3 spells CAWSHMTGGNQPQHF. In DNA, the CDR3 is TGTGCCTGGAGCCATATGACAGGGGGCAATCAGCCCCAGCATTTT.

In this sample, this clone turned up many times. The V and J genes are TRBV19 and TRBJ1-2, with 11 bases lining up with TRBD1. V was pared by 7 bases and J by 11 bases, with 9 bases of the junction left unmatched. The CDR3 length is 13 residues. The V gene's germline CDR1 is LNHDA and CDR2 SQIVND (reference sequence). This CDR3 reads CASTPSGTGGYTF. In DNA, the CDR3 is TGTGCCAGTACCCCTTCCGGGACAGGGGGTTACACCTTC. Using reference TRBV19 and TRBJ1-2 for the parts outside the CDR3, the full variable domain is DGGITQSPKYLFRKEGQNVTLSCEQNLNHDAMYWYRQDPGQGLRLIYYSQIVNDFQKGDIAEGYSVSREKKESFPLTVTSAQKNPTAFYLCASTPSGTGGYTFGSGTRLTVV.

This clone occurred a few times. J is TRBJ2-1 and V is TRBV24-1; D not resolved. V was pared by 3 bases and J by 1 base, with 6 bases between. Germline assignment: CDR1 KGHDR and CDR2 SFDVKD. The CDR3 extends over 14 amino acids. CDR3 nucleotides: TGTGCCACCAGTGATCCCTTGTCCTACAATGAGCAGTTCTTC. Protein sequence: CATSDPLSYNEQFF.

The chain has TRBV5-1 and TRBJ2-7; 7 bases are a match to TRBD2. Germline V gives CDR1 SGHRS, CDR2 YFSETQ. V lost 5 bases to trimming and J lost 4 bases; unmatched junction nucleotides: 12. This CDR3 has 15 amino acids. The CDR3 here is CASRATSASSYEQYF. The DNA of the CDR3 is TGCGCCAGCAGGGCAACTAGCGCCAGTTCTTACGAGCAGTACTTC.

This clone rates as medium-sized. The V call is TRBV7-8, the J call TRBJ1-2; D not resolved. The CDR3 runs 15 residues. Deletions cut 5 bases from V and 0 bases from J, with 13 bases between. Per the germline V gene, CDR1 is SGHVS and CDR2 is FQNEAQ. The CDR3 spells CASSPEDVTNYGYTF. CDR3 in DNA: TGTGCCAGCAGCCCTGAGGACGTGACTAACTATGGCTACACCTTC.

CDR3: CASSPGGLPLHF. CDR3 nucleotides: TGTGCCAGCAGCCCCGGGGGACTCCCTCTTCACTTT. The chain is built from TRBV11-2 and TRBJ1-6; D possibly corresponds to TRBD1 (5 bases). The CDR3 contains 12 residues. Trimming took off 5 bases at V and 19 bases at J, with 18 bases between the two ends. The V gene's germline CDR1 is SGHAT and CDR2 FQNNGV.

The table lists this clone with many counts. V usage is TRBV5-1 and J usage is TRBJ2-3; D may be TRBD2 (5 bases). V gave up 3 bases and J gave up 2 bases, with 10 bases separating them. The CDR3 extends over 14 amino acids. Germline loops: CDR1 SGHRS, CDR2 YFSETQ. The CDR3 spells CASSSRRDTDTQYF. CDR3 coding DNA: TGCGCCAGCAGCTCCCGCCGGGACACAGATACGCAGTATTTT. The complete variable domain, with remaining parts taken from reference TRBV5-1 and TRBJ2-3, reads KAGVTQTPRYLIKTRGQQVTLSCSPISGHRSVSWYQQTPGQGLQFLFEYFSETQRNKGNFPGRFSGRQFSNSRSEMNVSTLELGDSALYLCASSSRRDTDTQYFGPGTRLTVL.

The table lists this clone with a few counts. V usage is TRBV11-3 and J usage is TRBJ2-1, with D unclear. The V end was cut by 5 bases, the J end by 5 bases, with 4 bases between. This CDR3 region has 11 residues. Germline values: CDR1 SGHNT, CDR2 YENEEA. The CDR3: CASSRDNEQFF. As DNA, the CDR3 is TGTGCCAGCAGCCGGGACAATGAGCAGTTCTTC.

In this sample, this clone turned up once. The J gene is TRBJ2-1, the V gene TRBV19, with 10 bases identical to TRBD2. V dropped 4 bases and J dropped 7; count of bases not matched to a gene: 7. Germline CDR1 and CDR2: LNHDA and SQIVND (reference sequence). The CDR3 loop spans 15 amino acids. CDR3 loop: CASSTSSGSVNEQFF. CDR3 sequence (DNA): TGTGCCAGTAGTACGTCTAGCGGGAGTGTTAATGAGCAGTTCTTC.

This clone was found many times. The V gene is TRBV15, the J gene TRBJ1-4, with TRBD1 matching 7 bases. This CDR3 is built from 15 residues. V lost 2 bases and J lost 8; bases outside the gene matches: 8. Germline V gene data show CDR1 as LNHNV and CDR2 as YYDKDF (reference sequence). The CDR3 spells CATSRTRQGTEKLFF. The CDR3 DNA reads as TGTGCCACCAGCAGAACTCGACAGGGTACGGAAAAACTGTTTTTT.

The table lists this clone with many counts. A much larger clone lies one base from this, so it may be a read error. Other nucleotide sequences from this sample produce the same CDR3. The chain is built from TRBV18 and TRBJ1-4; tentatively, D is TRBD1 (5 bases). This CDR3 is 14 amino acids long. Trimming shortened V by 3 bases and J by 3 bases, and 8 bases separated the two germline ends. Germline CDR1 reads KGHSH; CDR2 reads LQKENI. For the CDR3, the DNA is TGTGCCAGCTCACCGGGGCAGTCTAATGAAAAACTGTTTTTT. Translated: CASSPGQSNEKLFF.